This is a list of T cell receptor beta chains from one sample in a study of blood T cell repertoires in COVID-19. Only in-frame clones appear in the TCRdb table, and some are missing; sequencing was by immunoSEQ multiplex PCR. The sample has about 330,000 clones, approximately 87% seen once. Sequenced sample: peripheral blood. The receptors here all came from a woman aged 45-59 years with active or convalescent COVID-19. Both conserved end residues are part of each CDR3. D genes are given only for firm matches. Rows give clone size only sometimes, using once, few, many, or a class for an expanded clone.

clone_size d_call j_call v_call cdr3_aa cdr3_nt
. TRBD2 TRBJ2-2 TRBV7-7 CASSMGGNAGELFF TGTGCTAGCTCAATGGGGGGGAACGCCGGGGAGCTGTTTTTT
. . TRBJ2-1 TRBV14 CASSRPGTWDNEQFF TGTGCCAGCAGCAGACCCGGGACATGGGACAATGAGCAGTTCTTC
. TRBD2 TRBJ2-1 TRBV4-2 CASSQDTAGGDLNEQFF TGTGCCAGCAGCCAAGATACAGCGGGGGGGGACCTAAATGAGCAGTTCTTC
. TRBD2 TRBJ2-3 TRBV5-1 CASSLRSERESPDTQYF TGCGCCAGCAGCTTGAGGTCGGAGCGGGAGTCCCCAGATACGCAGTATTTT
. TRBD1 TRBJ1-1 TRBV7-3 CASSYRGLGQGTEAFF TGTGCCAGCAGCTATAGGGGGCTGGGACAGGGCACTGAAGCTTTCTTT
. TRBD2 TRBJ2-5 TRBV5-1 CASRSVAGVDDTETQYF TGCGCCAGCAGATCAGTAGCGGGAGTAGATGATACGGAGACCCAGTACTTC
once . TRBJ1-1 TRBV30 CAWGTNLNTEAFF TGTGCCTGGGGGACAAACTTGAACACTGAAGCTTTCTTT
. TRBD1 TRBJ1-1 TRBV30 CAWSEQGAPRIGAFF TGTGCCTGGAGTGAACAGGGGGCGCCCAGAATCGGGGCTTTCTTT
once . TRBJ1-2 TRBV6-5 CASRVDSYYGYTF TGTGCCAGCAGGGTCGACAGCTACTATGGCTACACCTTC
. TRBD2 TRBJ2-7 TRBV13 CASSLTSGFEQYF TGTGCCAGCAGTCTTACTAGCGGGTTTGAGCAGTACTTC
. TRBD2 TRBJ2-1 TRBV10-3 CAIGGGGSSYNEQFF TGTGCCATCGGTGGAGGCGGGAGCTCCTACAATGAGCAGTTCTTC
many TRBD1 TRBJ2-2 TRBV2 CASLRDRVQSNTGELFF TGTGCCAGCCTGCGGGACAGGGTTCAGTCGAACACCGGGGAGCTGTTTTTT
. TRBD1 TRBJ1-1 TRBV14 CASSQIRRQGNTEAFF TGTGCCAGCAGCCAAATCCGAAGACAGGGGAACACTGAAGCTTTCTTT
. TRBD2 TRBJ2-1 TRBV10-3 CAISDQRESSYNEQFF TGTGCCATCAGTGATCAGCGGGAGAGCTCCTACAATGAGCAGTTCTTC
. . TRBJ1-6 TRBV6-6 CASSAHGSYNSPLHF TGTGCCAGCAGTGCTCACGGCTCCTATAATTCACCCCTCCACTTT